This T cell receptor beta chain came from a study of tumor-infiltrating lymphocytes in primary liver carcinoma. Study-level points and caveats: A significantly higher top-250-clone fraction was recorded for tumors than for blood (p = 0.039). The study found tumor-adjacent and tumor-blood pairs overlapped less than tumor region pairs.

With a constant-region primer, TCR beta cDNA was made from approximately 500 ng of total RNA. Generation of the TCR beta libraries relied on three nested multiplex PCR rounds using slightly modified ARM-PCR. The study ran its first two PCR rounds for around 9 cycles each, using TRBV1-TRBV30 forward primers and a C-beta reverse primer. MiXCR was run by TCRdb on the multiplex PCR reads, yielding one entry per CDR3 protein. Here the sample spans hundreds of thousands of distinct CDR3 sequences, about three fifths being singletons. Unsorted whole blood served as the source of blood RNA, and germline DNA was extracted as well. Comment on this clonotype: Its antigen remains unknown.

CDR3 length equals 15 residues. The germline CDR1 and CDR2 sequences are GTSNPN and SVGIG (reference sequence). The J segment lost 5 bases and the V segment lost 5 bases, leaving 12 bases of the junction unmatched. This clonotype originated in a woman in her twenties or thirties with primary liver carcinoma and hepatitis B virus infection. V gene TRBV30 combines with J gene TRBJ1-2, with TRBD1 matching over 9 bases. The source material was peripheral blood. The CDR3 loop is CAWGVQGARGYGYTF. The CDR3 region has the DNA TGTGCCTGGGGAGTACAGGGGGCGCGGGGTTATGGCTACACCTTC.